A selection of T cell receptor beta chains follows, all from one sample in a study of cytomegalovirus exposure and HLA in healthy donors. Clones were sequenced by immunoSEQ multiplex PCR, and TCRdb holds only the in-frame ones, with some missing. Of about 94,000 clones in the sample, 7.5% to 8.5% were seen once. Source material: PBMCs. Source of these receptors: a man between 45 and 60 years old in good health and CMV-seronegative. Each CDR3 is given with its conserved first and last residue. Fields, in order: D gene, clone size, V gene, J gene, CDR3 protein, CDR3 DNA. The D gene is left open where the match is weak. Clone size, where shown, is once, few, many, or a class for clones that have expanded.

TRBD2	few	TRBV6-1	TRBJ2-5	CASSGASGGGLQETQYF	TGTGCCAGCAGTGGGGCTAGCGGGGGGGGTCTTCAAGAGACCCAGTACTTC
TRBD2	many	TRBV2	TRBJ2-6	CASSSLAGGPSGANVLTF	TGTGCCAGCAGTAGTCTAGCGGGGGGACCGTCTGGGGCCAACGTCCTGACTTTC
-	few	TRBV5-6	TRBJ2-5	CASSFPAVQETQYF	TGTGCCAGCAGCTTCCCCGCGGTCCAAGAGACCCAGTACTTC
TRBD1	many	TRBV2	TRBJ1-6	CASGDKGQPSSYNSPLHF	TGTGCCAGCGGGGATAAGGGACAGCCCAGCTCCTATAATTCACCCCTCCACTTT
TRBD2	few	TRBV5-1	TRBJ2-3	CASSTLAGEGTQYF	TGCGCCAGCAGCACACTAGCGGGAGAGGGTACGCAGTATTTT
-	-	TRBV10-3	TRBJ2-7	CAISESTYEQYF	TGTGCCATCAGTGAGTCTACTTACGAGCAGTACTTC
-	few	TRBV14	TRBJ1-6	CASSQEWQGTSPLHF	TGTGCCAGCAGCCAAGAGTGGCAGGGGACTTCACCCCTCCACTTT
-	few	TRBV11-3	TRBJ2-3	CASSLDGRTPWTDTQYF	TGTGCCAGCAGCTTAGATGGAAGGACTCCCTGGACAGATACGCAGTATTTT
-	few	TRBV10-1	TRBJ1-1	CASAEYRVNTEAFF	TGCGCCAGCGCTGAGTACAGGGTGAACACTGAAGCTTTCTTT
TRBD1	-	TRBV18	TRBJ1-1	CASSPQGTGNTEAFF	TGTGCCAGCTCACCGCAGGGGACAGGGAACACTGAAGCTTTCTTT
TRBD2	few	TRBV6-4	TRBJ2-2	CASSETSGGRYTGELFF	TGTGCCAGCAGTGAAACTAGCGGGGGGCGATACACCGGGGAGCTGTTTTTT
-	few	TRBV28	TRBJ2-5	CASSLVPETQYF	TGTGCCAGCAGTCTTGTTCCGGAGACCCAGTACTTC
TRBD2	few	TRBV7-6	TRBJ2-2	CASSLSVAGTTNTGELFF	TGTGCCAGCAGCTTAAGTGTGGCGGGGACTACGAACACCGGGGAGCTGTTTTTT
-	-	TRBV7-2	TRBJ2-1	CASSLSRDYNEQFF	TGTGCCAGCAGCTTATCCAGGGACTACAATGAGCAGTTCTTC
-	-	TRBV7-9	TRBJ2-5	CASSWPGEPQETQYF	TGTGCCAGCAGCTGGCCCGGGGAACCCCAAGAGACCCAGTACTTC
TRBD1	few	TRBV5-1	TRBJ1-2	CASSLTTDRFHGYTF	TGCGCCAGCAGCTTAACCACGGACAGGTTCCACGGCTACACCTTC
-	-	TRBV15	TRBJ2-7	CATSRPQGSEQYF	TGTGCCACCAGCAGACCCCAGGGGTCCGAGCAGTACTTC
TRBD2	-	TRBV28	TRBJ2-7	CASSPLPAGNYEQYF	TGTGCCAGCAGCCCGCTCCCAGCGGGGAACTACGAGCAGTACTTC
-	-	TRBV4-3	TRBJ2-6	CASSQVPFSSGANVLTF	TGCGCCAGCAGCCAAGTACCCTTTAGCTCTGGGGCCAACGTCCTGACTTTC
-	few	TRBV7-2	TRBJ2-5	CASSLASTKETQYF	TGTGCCAGCAGCTTAGCGTCCACAAAAGAGACCCAGTACTTC
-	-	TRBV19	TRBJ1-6	CASSAPQGHLHF	TGTGCCAGTAGTGCCCCGCAGGGACACCTCCACTTT
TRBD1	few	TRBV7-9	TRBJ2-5	CASSQRTGIQETQYF	TGTGCCAGCAGCCAGCGGACAGGCATTCAAGAGACCCAGTACTTC
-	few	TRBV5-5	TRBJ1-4	CASSLDSGGEKLFF	TGTGCCAGCAGCTTAGACTCGGGAGGTGAAAAACTGTTTTTT
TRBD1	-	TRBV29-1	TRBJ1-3	CSVARQGGDTIYF	TGCAGCGTTGCAAGACAGGGAGGAGACACCATATATTTT
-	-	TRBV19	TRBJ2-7	CASSISTGGEQYF	TGTGCCAGTAGTATTTCGACTGGTGGCGAGCAGTACTTC
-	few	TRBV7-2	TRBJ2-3	CASSLPERVDLDTQYF	TGTGCCAGCAGCTTACCCGAGAGGGTTGATTTGGATACGCAGTATTTT
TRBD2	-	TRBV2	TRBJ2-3	CASSSGTSGGNTQYF	TGTGCCAGCAGTTCCGGGACTAGCGGGGGAAATACGCAGTATTTT
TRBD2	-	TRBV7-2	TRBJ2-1	CASSRGESGGEQFF	TGTGCCAGCAGCCGGGGGGAGAGCGGGGGAGAGCAGTTCTTC
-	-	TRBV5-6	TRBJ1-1	CASSSWGGTEAFF	TGTGCCAGCAGCTCTTGGGGGGGCACTGAAGCTTTCTTT
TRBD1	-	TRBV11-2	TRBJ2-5	CASRPNRGLIVSQYF	TGTGCCAGCAGACCGAACAGGGGGCTAATAGTCTCCCAGTACTTC
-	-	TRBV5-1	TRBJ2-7	CASSLGAGVSNEQYF	TGCGCCAGCAGCTTGGGGGCAGGGGTAAGCAACGAGCAGTACTTC
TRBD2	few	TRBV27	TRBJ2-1	CASSFASGSYNEQFF	TGTGCCAGCAGTTTCGCTAGCGGGAGCTACAATGAGCAGTTCTTC
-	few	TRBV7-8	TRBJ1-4	CASSLSGRTVATNEKLFF	TGTGCCAGCAGCTTATCGGGAAGGACAGTCGCAACTAATGAAAAACTGTTTTTT
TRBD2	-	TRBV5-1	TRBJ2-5	CASSAGTSGGIRETQYF	TGCGCCAGCAGCGCCGGGACTAGCGGGGGGATTAGAGAGACCCAGTACTTC
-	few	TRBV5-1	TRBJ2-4	CASSPVGQTLAKNIQYF	TGCGCCAGCAGCCCGGTTGGACAGACATTAGCCAAAAACATTCAGTACTTC
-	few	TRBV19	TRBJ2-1	CASSNGQRRFF	TGTGCCAGTAGTAACGGTCAGCGCCGGTTCTTC
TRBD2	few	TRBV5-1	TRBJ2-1	CASRVQAGGYEQFF	TGCGCCAGCAGAGTCCAAGCGGGGGGGTATGAGCAGTTCTTC
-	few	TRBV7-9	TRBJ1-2	CASSLGFGPGYTF	TGTGCCAGCAGCTTAGGATTTGGGCCCGGCTACACCTTC
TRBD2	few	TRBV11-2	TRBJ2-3	CASSLALAGAITDTQYF	TGTGCCAGCAGCTTAGCGTTAGCGGGGGCTATCACAGATACGCAGTATTTT
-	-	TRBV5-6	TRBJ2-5	CASSLRVETQYF	TGTGCCAGCAGCTTGCGGGTAGAGACCCAGTACTTC
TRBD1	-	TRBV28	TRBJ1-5	CASSPSDRNQPQHF	TGTGCCAGCAGTCCCTCGGACAGGAATCAGCCCCAGCATTTT
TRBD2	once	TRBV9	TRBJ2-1	CAGSVASGAYNEQFF	TGTGCCGGCAGCGTAGCTAGCGGGGCCTACAATGAGCAGTTCTTC
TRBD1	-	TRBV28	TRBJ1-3	CASSLQAGGNNIYF	TGTGCCAGCAGTTTACAGGCAGGGGGAAACAACATATATTTT
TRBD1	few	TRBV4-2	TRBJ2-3	CASSQAQGQGTDTQYF	TGTGCCAGCAGCCAAGCACAAGGACAGGGCACAGATACGCAGTATTTT
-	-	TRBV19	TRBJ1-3	CASTIPGYGNTIYF	TGTGCCAGTACCATCCCAGGGTATGGAAACACCATATATTTT
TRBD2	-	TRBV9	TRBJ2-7	CASSGGSRSGSYEQYF	TGTGCCAGCAGCGGAGGGTCTCGTAGCGGGAGCTACGAGCAGTACTTC
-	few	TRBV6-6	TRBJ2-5	CASRPTRREGETQYF	TGTGCCAGCAGGCCAACTAGAAGGGAAGGGGAGACCCAGTACTTC
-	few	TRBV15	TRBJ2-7	CATSKRDSYEQYF	TGTGCCACCAGCAAGAGGGACTCCTACGAGCAGTACTTC
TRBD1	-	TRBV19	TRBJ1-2	CATSRDRGNYGYTF	TGTGCCACATCCCGGGACAGGGGGAACTATGGCTACACCTTC
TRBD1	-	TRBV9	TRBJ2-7	CASSVGQGGPYEQYF	TGTGCCAGCAGCGTGGGACAGGGCGGCCCCTACGAGCAGTACTTC
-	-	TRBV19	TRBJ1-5	CASKPRGAQSNQPQHF	TGTGCCAGTAAGCCACGGGGGGCTCAGAGCAATCAGCCCCAGCATTTT
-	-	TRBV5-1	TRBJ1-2	CASSGGSGPNYGYTF	TGCGCCAGCTCGGGGGGATCTGGCCCTAACTATGGCTACACCTTC